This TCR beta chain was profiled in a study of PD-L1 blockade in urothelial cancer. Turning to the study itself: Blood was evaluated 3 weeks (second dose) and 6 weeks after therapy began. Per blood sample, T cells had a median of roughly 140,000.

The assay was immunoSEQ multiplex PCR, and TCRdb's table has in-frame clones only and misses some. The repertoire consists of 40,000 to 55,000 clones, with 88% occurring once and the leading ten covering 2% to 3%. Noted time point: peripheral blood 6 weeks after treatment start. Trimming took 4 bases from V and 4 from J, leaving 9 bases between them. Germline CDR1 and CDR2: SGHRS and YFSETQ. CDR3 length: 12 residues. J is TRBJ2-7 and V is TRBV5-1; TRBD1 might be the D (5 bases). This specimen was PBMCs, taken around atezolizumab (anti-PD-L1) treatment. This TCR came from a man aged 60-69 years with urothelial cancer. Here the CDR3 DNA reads TGCGCCAGCAGCACGGACAAATACGAGCAGTACTTC. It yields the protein CASSTDKYEQYF. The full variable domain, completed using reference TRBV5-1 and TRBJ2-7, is KAGVTQTPRYLIKTRGQQVTLSCSPISGHRSVSWYQQTPGQGLQFLFEYFSETQRNKGNFPGRFSGRQFSNSRSEMNVSTLELGDSALYLCASSTDKYEQYFGPGTRLTVT.